Given below is one T cell receptor (beta chain) in context. Its antigen is undetermined. The entry originates in a study of Ad26.COV2.S vaccination and SARS-CoV-2 variants. General study points: Breadth, reportedly substantial, characterized the spike-specific CD8+ and CD4+ T cell responses after vaccination.

Treatment of the sample: 19 received Ad26.COV2.S at low or high dose, single or two shots; about 5 received placebo; per-sample allocation not given. Samples analyzed were those drawn on day 63 after the first vaccine or placebo injection. This CDR3 has 14 residues. Germline trimming cut 6 bases from V and 5 bases from J; bases unmatched to any gene: 7. CDR1 SQVTM and CDR2 ANQGSEA come from the germline V gene. Produced via immunoSEQ multiplex PCR; TCRdb's table is partial and in-frame only. The sample shows around 400,000 clones, over 75% of them seen only once. The sequence was collected from a person between 18 and 60 years old who received the Ad26.COV2.S COVID-19 vaccine or a placebo. The sample was peripheral blood, taken in a trial of Ad26.COV2.S vaccine versus placebo. V gene TRBV29-1 combines with J gene TRBJ2-1; 10 nucleotides agree with TRBD2. Here the CDR3 DNA reads TGCAGCGTCCAACGGACTAGCGGAAACAATGAGCAGTTCTTC. Its translation: CSVQRTSGNNEQFF.